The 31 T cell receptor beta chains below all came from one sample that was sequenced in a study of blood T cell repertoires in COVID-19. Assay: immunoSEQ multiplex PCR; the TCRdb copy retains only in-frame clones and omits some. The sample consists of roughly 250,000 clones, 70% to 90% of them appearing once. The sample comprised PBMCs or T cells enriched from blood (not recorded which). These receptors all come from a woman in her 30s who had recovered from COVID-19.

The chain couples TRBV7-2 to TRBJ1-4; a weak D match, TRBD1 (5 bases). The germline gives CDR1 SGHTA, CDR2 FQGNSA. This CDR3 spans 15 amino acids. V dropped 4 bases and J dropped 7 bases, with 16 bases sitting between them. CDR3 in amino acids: CASSSRGSTREKLFF. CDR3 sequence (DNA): TGTGCCAGCAGCTCACGGGGGTCTACCCGTGAAAAACTGTTTTTT. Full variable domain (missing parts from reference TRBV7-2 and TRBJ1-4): GAGVSQSPSNKVTEKGKDVELRCDPISGHTALYWYRQSLGQGLEFLIYFQGNSAPDKSGLPSDRFSAERTGGSVSTLTIQRTQQEDSAVYLCASSSRGSTREKLFFGSGTQLSVL.

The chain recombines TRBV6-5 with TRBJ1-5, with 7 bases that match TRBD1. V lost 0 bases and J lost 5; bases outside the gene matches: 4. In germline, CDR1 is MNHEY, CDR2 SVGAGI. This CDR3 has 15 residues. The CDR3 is CASSYSTGLDQPQHF. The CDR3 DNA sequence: TGTGCCAGCAGTTACTCGACAGGGCTGGATCAGCCCCAGCATTTT.

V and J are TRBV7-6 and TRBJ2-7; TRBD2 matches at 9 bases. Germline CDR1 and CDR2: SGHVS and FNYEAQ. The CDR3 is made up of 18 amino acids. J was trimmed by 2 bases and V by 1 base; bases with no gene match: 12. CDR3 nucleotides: TGTGCCAGCAGCTTAGGCATAGCGGGGGTTGCCTCTCCCTACGAGCAGTACTTC. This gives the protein CASSLGIAGVASPYEQYF.

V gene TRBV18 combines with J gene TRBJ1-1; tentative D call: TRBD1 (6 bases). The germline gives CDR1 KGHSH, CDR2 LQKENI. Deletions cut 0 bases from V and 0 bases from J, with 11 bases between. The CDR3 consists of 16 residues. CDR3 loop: CASSPPGGDMNTEAFF. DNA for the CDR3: TGTGCCAGCTCACCACCGGGGGGGGACATGAACACTGAAGCTTTCTTT.

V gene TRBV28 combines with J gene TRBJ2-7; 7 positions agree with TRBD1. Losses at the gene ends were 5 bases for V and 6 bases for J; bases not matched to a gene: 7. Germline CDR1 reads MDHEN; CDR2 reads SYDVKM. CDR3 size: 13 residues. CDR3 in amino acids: CASSDRVPPEQYF. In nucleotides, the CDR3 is TGTGCCAGCAGTGACAGGGTGCCCCCCGAGCAGTACTTC.

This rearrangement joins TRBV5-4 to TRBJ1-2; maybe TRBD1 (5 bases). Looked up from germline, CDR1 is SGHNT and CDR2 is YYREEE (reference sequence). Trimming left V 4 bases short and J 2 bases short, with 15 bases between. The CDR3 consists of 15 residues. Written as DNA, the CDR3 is TGTGCCAGCAGCCAAGGGACTCGGATCAACTATGGCTACACCTTC. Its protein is CASSQGTRINYGYTF.

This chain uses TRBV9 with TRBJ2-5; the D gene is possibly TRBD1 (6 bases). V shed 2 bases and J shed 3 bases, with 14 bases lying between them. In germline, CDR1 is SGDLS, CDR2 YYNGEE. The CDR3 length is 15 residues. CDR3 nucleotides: TGTGCCAGCAGCGTCGCCCTTAGGACAGAAGAGACCCAGTACTTC. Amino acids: CASSVALRTEETQYF.

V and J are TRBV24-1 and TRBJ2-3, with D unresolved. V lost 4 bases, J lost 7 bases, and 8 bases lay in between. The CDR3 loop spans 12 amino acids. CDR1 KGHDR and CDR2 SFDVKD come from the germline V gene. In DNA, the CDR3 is TGTGCCACCAGTGACACTATGAATACGCAGTATTTT. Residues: CATSDTMNTQYF.

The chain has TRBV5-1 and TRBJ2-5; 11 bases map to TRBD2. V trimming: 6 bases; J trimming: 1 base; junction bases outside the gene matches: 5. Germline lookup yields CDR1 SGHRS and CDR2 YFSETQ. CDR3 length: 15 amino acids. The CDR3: CASTEGLAAQETQYF. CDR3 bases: TGCGCCAGCACTGAGGGACTAGCGGCCCAAGAGACCCAGTACTTC.

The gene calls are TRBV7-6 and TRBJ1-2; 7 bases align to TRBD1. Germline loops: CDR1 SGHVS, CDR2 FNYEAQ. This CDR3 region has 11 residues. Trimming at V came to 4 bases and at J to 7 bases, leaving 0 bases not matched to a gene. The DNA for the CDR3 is TGTGCCAGCAGCTCAGGGGGTGGCTACACCTTC. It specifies CASSSGGGYTF.

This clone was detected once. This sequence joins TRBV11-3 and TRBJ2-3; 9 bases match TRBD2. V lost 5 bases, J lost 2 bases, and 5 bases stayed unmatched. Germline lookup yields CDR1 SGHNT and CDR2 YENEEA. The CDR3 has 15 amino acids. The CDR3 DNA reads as TGTGCCAGCAGCCTAGCGGGAACAACCACAGATACGCAGTATTTT. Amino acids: CASSLAGTTTDTQYF.

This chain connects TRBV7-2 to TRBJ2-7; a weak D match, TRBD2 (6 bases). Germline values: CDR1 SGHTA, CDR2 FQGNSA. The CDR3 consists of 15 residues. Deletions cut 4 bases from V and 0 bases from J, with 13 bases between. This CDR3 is CASSSPDGSSYEQYF. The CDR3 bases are TGTGCCAGCAGCTCGCCGGACGGGAGCTCCTACGAGCAGTACTTC.

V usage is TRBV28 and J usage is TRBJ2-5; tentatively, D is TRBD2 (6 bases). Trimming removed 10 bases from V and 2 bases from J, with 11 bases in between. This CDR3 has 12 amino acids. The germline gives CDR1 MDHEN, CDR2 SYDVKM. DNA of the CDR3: TGTGCCACCATGGGACTTCAAGAGACCCAGTACTTC. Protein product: CATMGLQETQYF.

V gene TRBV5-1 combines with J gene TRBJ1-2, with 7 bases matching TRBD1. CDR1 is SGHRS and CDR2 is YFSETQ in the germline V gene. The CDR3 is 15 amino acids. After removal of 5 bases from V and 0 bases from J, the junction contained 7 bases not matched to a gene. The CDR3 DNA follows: TGCGCCAGCAGTGTAGGGGGCGCCGCTAACTATGGCTACACCTTC. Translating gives CASSVGGAANYGYTF.

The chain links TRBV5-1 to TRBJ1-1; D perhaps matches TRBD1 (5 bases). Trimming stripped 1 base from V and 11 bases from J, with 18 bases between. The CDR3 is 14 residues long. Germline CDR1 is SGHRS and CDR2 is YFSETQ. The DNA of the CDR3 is TGCGCCAGCAGCTTGAGCGCCGGGGGTTTTGAGGCTTTCTTT. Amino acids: CASSLSAGGFEAFF.

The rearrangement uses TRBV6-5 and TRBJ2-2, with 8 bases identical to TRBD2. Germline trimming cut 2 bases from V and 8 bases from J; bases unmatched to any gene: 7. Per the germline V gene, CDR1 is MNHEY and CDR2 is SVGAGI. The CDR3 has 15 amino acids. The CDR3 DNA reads TGTGCCAGCAGTTACGGAGGCGGGGGGACTGGGGAGCTGTTTTTT. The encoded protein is CASSYGGGGTGELFF.

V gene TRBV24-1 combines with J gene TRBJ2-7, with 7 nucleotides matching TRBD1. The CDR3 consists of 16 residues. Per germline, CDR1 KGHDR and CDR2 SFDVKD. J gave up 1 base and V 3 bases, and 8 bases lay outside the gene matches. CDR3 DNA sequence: TGTGCCACCAGTGATCCTCGGACAGGCGATTCCTACGAGCAGTACTTC. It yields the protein CATSDPRTGDSYEQYF.

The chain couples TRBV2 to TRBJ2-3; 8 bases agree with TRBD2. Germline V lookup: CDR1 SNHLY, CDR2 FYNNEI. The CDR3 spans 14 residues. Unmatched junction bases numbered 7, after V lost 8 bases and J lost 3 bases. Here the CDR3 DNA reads TGTGCCAGCGGGGCGGGGGGAAGGACAGATACGCAGTATTTT. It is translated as CASGAGGRTDTQYF.

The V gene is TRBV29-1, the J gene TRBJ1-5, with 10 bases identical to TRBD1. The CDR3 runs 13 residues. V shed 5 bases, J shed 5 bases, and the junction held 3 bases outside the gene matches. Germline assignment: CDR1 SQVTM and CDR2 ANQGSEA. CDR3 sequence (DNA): TGCAGCGTTCGACAGGGGGCTGATCAGCCCCAGCATTTT. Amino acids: CSVRQGADQPQHF.

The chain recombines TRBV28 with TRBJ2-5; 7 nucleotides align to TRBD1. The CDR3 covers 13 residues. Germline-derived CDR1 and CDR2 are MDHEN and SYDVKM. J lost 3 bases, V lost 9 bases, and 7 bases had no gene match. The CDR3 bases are TGTGCCAGTCACAGGGGCCCAAAAGAGACCCAGTACTTC. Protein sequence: CASHRGPKETQYF.

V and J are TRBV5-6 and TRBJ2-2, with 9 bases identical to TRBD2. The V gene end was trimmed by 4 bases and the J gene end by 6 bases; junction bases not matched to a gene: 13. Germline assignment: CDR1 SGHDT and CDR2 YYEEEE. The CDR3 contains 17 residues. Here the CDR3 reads CASSTVPGTSFSGELFF. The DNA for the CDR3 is TGTGCCAGCAGCACAGTACCAGGGACTAGCTTTTCCGGGGAGCTGTTTTTT.

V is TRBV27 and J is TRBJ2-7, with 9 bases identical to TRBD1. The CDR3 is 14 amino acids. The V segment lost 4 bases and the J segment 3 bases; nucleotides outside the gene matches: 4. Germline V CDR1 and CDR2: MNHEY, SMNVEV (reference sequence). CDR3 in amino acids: CASSSGQGHYEQYF. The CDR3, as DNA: TGTGCCAGCAGTTCGGGACAGGGACACTACGAGCAGTACTTC.

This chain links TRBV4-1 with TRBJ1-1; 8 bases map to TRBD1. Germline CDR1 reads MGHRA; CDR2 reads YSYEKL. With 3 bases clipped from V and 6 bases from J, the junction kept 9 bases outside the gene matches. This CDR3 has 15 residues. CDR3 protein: CASSHPNSGGPEAFF. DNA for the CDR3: TGCGCCAGCAGCCACCCGAATTCAGGGGGCCCTGAAGCTTTCTTT.

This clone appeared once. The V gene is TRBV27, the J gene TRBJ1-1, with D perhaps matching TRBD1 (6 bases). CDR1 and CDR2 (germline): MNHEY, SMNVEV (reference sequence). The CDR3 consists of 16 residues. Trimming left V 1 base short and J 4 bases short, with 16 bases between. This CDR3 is CASSLYGVQGGTEAFF. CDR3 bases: TGTGCCAGCAGTTTATATGGGGTGCAAGGGGGCACTGAAGCTTTCTTT.

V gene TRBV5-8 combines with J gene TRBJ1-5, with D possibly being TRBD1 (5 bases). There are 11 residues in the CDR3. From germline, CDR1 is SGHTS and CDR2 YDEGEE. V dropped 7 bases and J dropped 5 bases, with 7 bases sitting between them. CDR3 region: CASDSYQPQHF. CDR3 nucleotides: TGTGCCAGCGACAGTTATCAGCCCCAGCATTTT.

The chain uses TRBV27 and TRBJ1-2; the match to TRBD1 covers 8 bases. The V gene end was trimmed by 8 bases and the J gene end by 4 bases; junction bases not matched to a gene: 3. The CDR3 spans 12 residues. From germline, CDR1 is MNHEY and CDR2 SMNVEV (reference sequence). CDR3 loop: CASSQGAYGYTF. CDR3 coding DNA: TGTGCCAGCTCGCAGGGGGCCTATGGCTACACCTTC.

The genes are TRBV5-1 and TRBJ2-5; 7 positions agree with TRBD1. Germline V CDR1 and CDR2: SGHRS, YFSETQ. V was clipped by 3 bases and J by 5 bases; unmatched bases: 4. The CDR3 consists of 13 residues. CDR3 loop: CASSSDRAETQYF. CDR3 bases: TGCGCCAGCAGCTCTGACAGGGCGGAGACCCAGTACTTC.

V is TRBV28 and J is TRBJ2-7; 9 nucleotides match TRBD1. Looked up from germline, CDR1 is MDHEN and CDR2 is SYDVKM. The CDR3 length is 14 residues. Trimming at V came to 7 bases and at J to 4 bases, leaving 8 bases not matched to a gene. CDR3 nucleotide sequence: TGTGCCAGCATGGGCCGGGACAGGGCTTACGAGCAGTACTTC. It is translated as CASMGRDRAYEQYF.

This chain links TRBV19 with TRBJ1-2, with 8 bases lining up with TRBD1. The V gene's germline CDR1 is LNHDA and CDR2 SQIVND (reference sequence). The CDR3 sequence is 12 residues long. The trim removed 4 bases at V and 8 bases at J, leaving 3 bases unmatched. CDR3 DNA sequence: TGTGCCAGTAGTACCAGGGGGCAAGGCTACACCTTC. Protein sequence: CASSTRGQGYTF.

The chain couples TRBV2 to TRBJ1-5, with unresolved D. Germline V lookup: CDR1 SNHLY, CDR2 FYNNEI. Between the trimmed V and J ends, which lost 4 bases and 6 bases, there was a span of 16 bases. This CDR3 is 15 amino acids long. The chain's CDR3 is CASSGPSPPSQPQHF. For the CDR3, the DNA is TGTGCCAGCAGTGGGCCCAGTCCCCCGTCTCAGCCCCAGCATTTT.

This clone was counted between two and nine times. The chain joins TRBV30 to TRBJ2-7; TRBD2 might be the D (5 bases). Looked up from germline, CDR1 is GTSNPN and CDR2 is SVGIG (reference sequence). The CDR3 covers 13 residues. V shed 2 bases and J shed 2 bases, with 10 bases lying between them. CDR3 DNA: TGTGCCTGGAGTTTGGACGGGGCCTACGAGCAGTACTTC. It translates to CAWSLDGAYEQYF.